The clone carrying this TCR beta chain appeared a few times. Its antigen is currently unknown. The time point: newly diagnosed GD, antithyroid drugs for less than 3 months. Isolated PBMC RNA provided the starting material for the TCR library. V lost 5 bases and J 6 bases, leaving 14 bases between the germline ends. CDR3 length: 14 amino acids. Per the germline V gene, CDR1 is SGHTA and CDR2 is FQGNSA. Through Arm-PCR of CDR3 regions and iRepertoire HTBI primers, TCR beta libraries were built. TCRdb fed the multiplex PCR reads into MiXCR, producing one record per CDR3 protein. The sample lists under 450,000 distinct CDR3 sequences, roughly 17% occurring once. This sample is drawn from a study of regulatory T cells in long-lasting Graves disease. Findings of the study overall: Persistent Graves' disease cases displayed lower TCR diversity than newly diagnosed ones.

The sample was also linked to a second study, of T cells in Graves' hyperthyroidism and ophthalmopathy. That work adds: Graves' hyperthyroidism was deemed stable absent ophthalmopathy progression within 18 months. Blood also held most thyroid clonotypes expanded beyond 0.001.

The TCR originated in a woman aged 18-29 years with Graves disease. This specimen was peripheral blood mononuclear cells (PBMCs), taken at new diagnosis, from a patient treated with antithyroid drugs. The gene calls are TRBV7-2 and TRBJ2-4; D gene ambiguous. DNA for the CDR3: TGTGCCAGCAGCCTCGACTTCCGGATAAACATTCAGTACTTC. This translates into CASSLDFRINIQYF.